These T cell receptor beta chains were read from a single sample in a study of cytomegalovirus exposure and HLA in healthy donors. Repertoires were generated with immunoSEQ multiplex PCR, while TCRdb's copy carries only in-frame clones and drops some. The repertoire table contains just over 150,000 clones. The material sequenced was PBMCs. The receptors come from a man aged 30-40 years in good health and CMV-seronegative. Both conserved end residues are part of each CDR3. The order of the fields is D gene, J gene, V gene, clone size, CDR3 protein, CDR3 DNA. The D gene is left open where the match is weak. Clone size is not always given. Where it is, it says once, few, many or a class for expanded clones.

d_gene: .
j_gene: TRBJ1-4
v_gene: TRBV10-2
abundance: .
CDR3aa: CASSERQLNEKLFF
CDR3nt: TGCGCCAGCAGTGAGAGACAGCTGAATGAAAAACTGTTTTTT

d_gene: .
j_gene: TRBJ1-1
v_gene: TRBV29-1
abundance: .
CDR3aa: CSVRQDTEAFF
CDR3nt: TGCAGCGTCAGGCAGGACACTGAAGCTTTCTTT

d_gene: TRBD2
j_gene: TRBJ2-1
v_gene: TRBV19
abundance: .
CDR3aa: CASSIDELAGDNEQFF
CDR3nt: TGTGCCAGTAGTATAGATGAACTAGCGGGAGATAATGAGCAGTTCTTC

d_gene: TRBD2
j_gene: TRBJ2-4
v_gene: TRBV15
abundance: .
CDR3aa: CATSREIAGLAKNIQYF
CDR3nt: TGTGCCACCAGCAGAGAGATAGCGGGGCTAGCCAAAAACATTCAGTACTTC

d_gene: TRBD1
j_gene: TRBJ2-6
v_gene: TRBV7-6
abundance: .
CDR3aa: CASSLRTGTTSGANVLTF
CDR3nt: TGTGCCAGCAGCTTAAGGACAGGCACAACGTCTGGGGCCAACGTCCTGACTTTC

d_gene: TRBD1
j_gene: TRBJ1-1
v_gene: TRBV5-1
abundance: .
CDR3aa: CASSNRGTTTEAFF
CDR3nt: TGCGCCAGCAGTAACAGGGGCACCACTACTGAAGCTTTCTTT

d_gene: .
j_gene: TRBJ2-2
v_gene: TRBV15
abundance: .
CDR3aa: CATSLRTVEGRELFF
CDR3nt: TGTGCCACCAGCCTCCGGACTGTAGAGGGCCGGGAGCTGTTTTTT

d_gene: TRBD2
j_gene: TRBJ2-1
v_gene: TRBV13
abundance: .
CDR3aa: CASSRDGTSGNPNEQFF
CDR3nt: TGTGCCAGCAGCCGGGACGGGACTAGCGGGAATCCTAATGAGCAGTTCTTC

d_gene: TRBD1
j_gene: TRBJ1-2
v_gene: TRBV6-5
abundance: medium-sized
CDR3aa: CASSYSRTGGVHGYTF
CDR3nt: TGTGCCAGCAGTTACTCCCGGACAGGGGGAGTCCATGGCTACACCTTC

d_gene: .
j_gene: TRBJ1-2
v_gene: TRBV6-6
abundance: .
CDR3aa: CASSHNGGNYGYTF
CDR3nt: TGTGCCAGCAGTCATAATGGGGGGAACTATGGCTACACCTTC

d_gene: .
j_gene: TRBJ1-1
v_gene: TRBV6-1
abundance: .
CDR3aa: CASRWAGNTEAFF
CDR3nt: TGTGCCAGCCGATGGGCGGGGAACACTGAAGCTTTCTTT

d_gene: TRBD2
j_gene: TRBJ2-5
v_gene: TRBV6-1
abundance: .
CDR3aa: CASIPSGRVETQYF
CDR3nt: TGTGCCAGCATCCCCAGCGGGAGGGTAGAGACCCAGTACTTC

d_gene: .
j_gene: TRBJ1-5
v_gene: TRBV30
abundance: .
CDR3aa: CAWNQGFGSNQPQHF
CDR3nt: TGTGCCTGGAACCAGGGGTTCGGTAGCAATCAGCCCCAGCATTTT

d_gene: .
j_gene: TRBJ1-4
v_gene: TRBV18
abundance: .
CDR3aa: CASSMQGNNEKLFF
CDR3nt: TGTGCCAGCTCAATGCAGGGGAATAATGAAAAACTGTTTTTT

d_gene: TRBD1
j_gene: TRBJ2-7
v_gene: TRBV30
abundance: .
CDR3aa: CAWGYRGYEQYF
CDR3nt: TGTGCCTGGGGTTACAGGGGATACGAGCAGTACTTC

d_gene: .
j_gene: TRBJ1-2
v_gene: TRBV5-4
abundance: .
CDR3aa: CASSLRGVLNGYTF
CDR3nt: TGTGCCAGCAGCTTGCGGGGAGTTCTTAATGGCTACACCTTC

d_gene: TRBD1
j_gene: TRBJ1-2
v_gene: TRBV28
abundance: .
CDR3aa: CASSSGQGAYGYTF
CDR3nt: TGTGCCAGCAGTTCGGGACAGGGGGCGTATGGCTACACCTTC

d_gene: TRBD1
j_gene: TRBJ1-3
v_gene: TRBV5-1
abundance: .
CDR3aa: CASSLQGVTGASGNTIYF
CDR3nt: TGCGCCAGCAGCTTGCAAGGCGTCACAGGGGCCTCTGGAAACACCATATATTTT

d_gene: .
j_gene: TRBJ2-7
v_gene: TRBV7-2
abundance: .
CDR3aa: CASSSPGTYEQYF
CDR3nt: TGTGCCAGCAGCTCACCCGGTACCTACGAGCAGTACTTC

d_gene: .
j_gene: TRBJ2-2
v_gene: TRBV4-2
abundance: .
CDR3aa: CASSQEGAGTGELFF
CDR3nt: TGTGCCAGCAGCCAAGAGGGAGCGGGCACCGGGGAGCTGTTTTTT

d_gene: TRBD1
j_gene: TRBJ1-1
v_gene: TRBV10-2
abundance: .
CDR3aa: CASTGGGRGSEAFF
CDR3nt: TGCGCCAGCACAGGGGGCGGAAGGGGATCTGAAGCTTTCTTT

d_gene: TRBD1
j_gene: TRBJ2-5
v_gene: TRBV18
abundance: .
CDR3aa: CASSSGTATQETQYF
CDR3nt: TGTGCCAGCTCCTCCGGGACAGCGACGCAAGAGACCCAGTACTTC

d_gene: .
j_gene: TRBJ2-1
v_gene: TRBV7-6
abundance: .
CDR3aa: CASSLARTRGSNEQFF
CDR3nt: TGTGCCAGCAGCTTAGCGAGGACCAGGGGCAGTAATGAGCAGTTCTTC